A selection of T cell receptor beta chains follows, all from one sample in a study of neoadjuvant anti-PD-1 for oral cavity cancer. Clones were sequenced by immunoSEQ multiplex PCR, and TCRdb holds only the in-frame ones, with some missing. The repertoire includes some 66,000 clones, around 80% of them detected once, and 3% to 4% sits in the top ten. Sequenced here: PBMCs, sampled before nivolumab (anti-PD-1) treatment. Source of these receptors: a person aged 35-80 years with oral cavity squamous cell carcinoma. Both conserved end residues are part of each CDR3. D genes are given only for firm matches. Clone size is given for some rows only: seen once, a few or many times, or a class if the clone is expanded.

j_call d_call clone_size v_call cdr3_aa cdr3_nt
TRBJ2-3 . few TRBV2 CASSGVDRSTDTQYF TGTGCCAGCAGTGGAGTGGACAGAAGCACAGATACGCAGTATTTT
TRBJ2-1 TRBD2 . TRBV27 CASRRISGTSYNEQFF TGTGCCAGCAGGAGAATTAGCGGGACCTCCTACAATGAGCAGTTCTTC
TRBJ1-1 . . TRBV5-8 CASSLGALPAFF TGTGCCAGCAGCTTGGGGGCGCTCCCAGCTTTCTTT
TRBJ2-6 . . TRBV27 CASSLSGSGANVLTF TGTGCCAGCAGTTTAAGTGGCTCTGGGGCCAACGTCCTGACTTTC
TRBJ2-3 . . TRBV28 CASSPEPVGLDTQYF TGTGCCAGCAGTCCGGAGCCAGTGGGTTTAGATACGCAGTATTTT
TRBJ2-7 . . TRBV5-6 CASSDYPVHSPYEQYF TGTGCCAGCAGCGACTACCCAGTGCACAGCCCCTACGAGCAGTACTTC
TRBJ2-1 TRBD2 . TRBV6-6 CASGGGGGTGEQFF TGTGCCAGCGGAGGCGGGGGAGGTACGGGGGAGCAGTTCTTC
TRBJ2-4 TRBD2 . TRBV13 CASSTGLAGELGKNIQYF TGTGCCAGCAGCACGGGACTAGCGGGAGAATTAGGCAAAAACATTCAGTACTTC
TRBJ1-6 . few TRBV7-9 CASRQGTQAPLHF TGTGCCAGCAGACAGGGAACCCAGGCACCCCTCCACTTT
TRBJ2-7 . . TRBV30 CAWTASYSSYEQYF TGTGCCTGGACGGCAAGTTACAGCTCCTACGAGCAGTACTTC
TRBJ2-7 . . TRBV5-4 CASLPEKSSYEQYF TGTGCCAGCCTCCCCGAAAAAAGCTCCTACGAGCAGTACTTC
TRBJ2-5 . . TRBV15 CATSSQMYSQETQYF TGTGCCACCAGCTCCCAGATGTACAGCCAAGAGACCCAGTACTTC
TRBJ1-3 . . TRBV5-1 CASSFTGLGNTIYF TGCGCCAGCAGCTTTACGGGGCTTGGAAACACCATATATTTT
TRBJ1-2 . . TRBV5-5 CASSFYGAAAEYTF TGTGCCAGCAGCTTCTATGGGGCCGCCGCTGAGTACACCTTC
TRBJ1-5 . . TRBV18 CASSRAVDQPQHF TGTGCCAGCTCCAGGGCCGTGGATCAGCCCCAGCATTTT
TRBJ2-3 TRBD1 . TRBV5-1 CASSLSGGNSDTQYF TGCGCCAGCAGCTTGTCAGGGGGTAACAGTGATACGCAGTATTTT
TRBJ1-2 . . TRBV7-9 CASSLITDGYTF TGTGCCAGCAGCTTAATAACGGATGGCTACACCTTC
TRBJ1-1 . once TRBV5-1 CASSLASGILNTEAFF TGCGCCAGCAGCTTAGCCTCGGGGATTCTGAACACTGAAGCTTTCTTT
TRBJ2-1 TRBD1 . TRBV27 CASSYDRGNYNEQFF TGTGCCAGCAGTTACGACAGGGGTAACTACAATGAGCAGTTCTTC
TRBJ2-3 TRBD2 . TRBV6-1 CASTSGGRADTQYF TGTGCCAGCACCAGCGGGGGTAGGGCAGATACGCAGTATTTT
TRBJ1-4 . . TRBV30 CAWSAQGRREKLFF TGTGCCTGGAGTGCACAGGGCCGGAGGGAAAAACTGTTTTTT
TRBJ2-3 TRBD2 . TRBV30 CAWTDRAGSADTQYF TGTGCCTGGACTGATCGAGCGGGGTCTGCAGATACGCAGTATTTT
TRBJ2-2 . . TRBV2 CASRVGRTGELFF TGTGCCAGCAGAGTCGGGAGAACCGGGGAGCTGTTTTTT
TRBJ2-7 . . TRBV19 CASVGAGAEEQYF TGTGCCAGTGTCGGGGCAGGGGCGGAAGAGCAGTACTTC
TRBJ1-1 TRBD1 . TRBV28 CASSLASQGVYGAGAFF TGTGCCAGCAGTTTGGCATCACAGGGGGTATACGGGGCTGGAGCTTTCTTT
TRBJ2-7 TRBD1 . TRBV7-9 CASSLGADRVHEQYF TGTGCCAGCAGCTTAGGTGCGGACAGGGTCCACGAGCAGTACTTC
TRBJ2-7 TRBD1 . TRBV19 CASSSPRTGGAYEQYF TGTGCCAGTAGTTCCCCCCGGACAGGTGGGGCCTACGAGCAGTACTTC
TRBJ2-5 . once TRBV5-4 CASSAITGSKTQYF TGTGCCAGCAGCGCCATCACAGGGTCAAAGACCCAGTACTTC
TRBJ2-1 TRBD1 . TRBV5-4 CASSRGQDSYNEQFF TGTGCCAGCAGCCGGGGACAGGACTCCTACAATGAGCAGTTCTTC
TRBJ1-1 . . TRBV6-1 CASSSDTEAFF TGTGCCAGCAGCTCCGACACTGAAGCTTTCTTT
TRBJ2-5 . . TRBV5-6 CASSLGTREETQYF TGTGCCAGCAGCTTAGGGACTCGAGAAGAGACCCAGTACTTC
TRBJ2-7 TRBD2 few TRBV19 CASSVGTSGRYEQYF TGTGCCAGTAGTGTGGGGACTAGCGGGCGCTACGAGCAGTACTTC
TRBJ1-5 TRBD1 . TRBV7-8 CASSHGTGGINQPQHF TGTGCCAGCAGCCACGGGACAGGGGGCATCAATCAGCCCCAGCATTTT
TRBJ2-1 . . TRBV10-2 CASSSQGGNEQFF TGCGCCAGCAGTAGTCAGGGAGGCAATGAGCAGTTCTTC
TRBJ2-3 . . TRBV6-5 CASSYSLAVTDTQYF TGTGCCAGCAGTTACTCCCTAGCAGTTACAGATACGCAGTATTTT
TRBJ1-1 . . TRBV5-1 CASSGARNAEAFF TGCGCCAGCAGCGGAGCAAGGAACGCTGAAGCTTTCTTT
TRBJ1-2 . . TRBV5-6 CASSLFPYGYTF TGTGCCAGCAGCTTGTTCCCCTATGGCTACACCTTC
TRBJ2-5 . . TRBV11-2 CASSLGPAQETQYF TGTGCCAGCAGCTTAGGGCCAGCCCAAGAGACCCAGTACTTC
TRBJ2-2 TRBD1 . TRBV5-1 CASSPGQANTGELFF TGCGCCAGCAGCCCTGGACAGGCGAACACCGGGGAGCTGTTTTTT
TRBJ2-7 . . TRBV7-9 CASSGTGPPSYEQYF TGTGCCAGCAGCGGCACAGGCCCTCCCTCCTACGAGCAGTACTTC
TRBJ2-1 . . TRBV27 CASSLTGTLNNEQFF TGTGCCAGCAGTCTCACCGGGACCTTAAACAATGAGCAGTTCTTC
TRBJ2-1 . . TRBV14 CASSPGVSYNEQFF TGTGCCAGCAGCCCGGGGGTCTCCTACAATGAGCAGTTCTTC
TRBJ1-1 . . TRBV10-2 CASRDVDRMNTEAFF TGCGCCAGCAGGGACGTCGATCGTATGAACACTGAAGCTTTCTTT
TRBJ2-3 TRBD2 . TRBV30 CAWSRTSGSTDTQYF TGTGCCTGGAGCCGGACTAGCGGAAGCACAGATACGCAGTATTTT
TRBJ2-7 . few TRBV28 CASSLSDRYSYEQYF TGTGCCAGCAGTTTATCGGACAGATACTCCTACGAGCAGTACTTC
TRBJ1-5 TRBD1 . TRBV5-4 CASSSDRGNQPQHF TGTGCCAGCAGCTCTGACAGGGGGAATCAGCCCCAGCATTTT
TRBJ2-3 TRBD1 . TRBV29-1 CSAQGQVPADTQYF TGCAGCGCCCAGGGACAGGTCCCAGCAGATACGCAGTATTTT
TRBJ1-1 . . TRBV6-5 CASSYSGIGTEAFF TGTGCCAGCAGTTACTCAGGGATCGGCACTGAAGCTTTCTTT
TRBJ2-7 . once TRBV6-1 CATTGPPRYEQYF TGTGCCACGACTGGACCGCCCCGCTACGAGCAGTACTTC
TRBJ2-1 TRBD2 . TRBV5-1 CASSLLAGAYNEQFF TGCGCCAGCAGCTTGTTAGCGGGGGCCTACAATGAGCAGTTCTTC
TRBJ1-1 . . TRBV7-9 CASSFVVEDEAFF TGTGCCAGCAGCTTTGTTGTGGAGGATGAAGCTTTCTTT
TRBJ1-1 . . TRBV10-2 CASADRENTEAFF TGCGCCAGCGCCGACAGAGAGAACACTGAAGCTTTCTTT
TRBJ1-1 . . TRBV6-5 CASSYRNTEAFF TGTGCCAGCAGTTACAGGAACACTGAAGCTTTCTTT
TRBJ1-3 . . TRBV19 CASSTTRGPRSGNTIYF TGTGCCAGTAGTACCACCCGGGGGCCCCGCTCTGGAAACACCATATATTTT
TRBJ2-4 . . TRBV27 CASSPSLQGRGGNIQYF TGTGCCAGCAGTCCAAGCCTACAGGGAAGAGGGGGAAACATTCAGTACTTC
TRBJ2-1 . . TRBV4-1 CASSHRRGANEQFF TGCGCCAGCAGCCACAGGAGAGGGGCTAATGAGCAGTTCTTC
TRBJ1-4 . . TRBV6-1 CASSDFADFGEKLFF TGTGCCAGCAGTGATTTCGCCGACTTCGGTGAAAAACTGTTTTTT
TRBJ2-7 . . TRBV5-1 CASSLGPMSSYEQYF TGCGCCAGCAGCTTGGGCCCAATGAGCTCCTACGAGCAGTACTTC
TRBJ1-5 TRBD1 . TRBV5-1 CASSTGTGDQPQHF TGCGCCAGCAGCACCGGGACAGGCGATCAGCCCCAGCATTTT
TRBJ1-1 . . TRBV7-6 CASSLAGMAEAFF TGTGCCAGCAGCTTAGCAGGTATGGCTGAAGCTTTCTTT